A single sample gave rise to the 2 T cell receptor beta chains below, sequenced in a study of regulatory T cells in long-lasting Graves disease. Arm-PCR of CDR3 regions and iRepertoire HTBI primers were the basis on which TCR beta libraries were built. A single record per CDR3 protein comes from TCRdb applying MiXCR to the multiplex PCR reads. The sample has 350,000 to 450,000 distinct CDR3 sequences; more than 20% are singletons. Time point: persistent/refractory GD, antithyroid drugs over 5 years with positive TRAb. Researchers made the TCR library from RNA that was extracted from PBMCs. Sequences were derived from peripheral blood mononuclear cells (PBMCs), sampled when the disease was refractory, from a patient treated with antithyroid drugs. All receptors derive from a woman in her thirties or forties with Graves disease.

This clonotype was counted a single time. One junction end disagrees with the germline gene, perhaps due to a read error. The chain employs TRBV19 and TRBJ2-7; 7 bases fit TRBD2. The length of the CDR3 is 15 residues. The germline V gene encodes CDR1 LNHDA and CDR2 SQIVND (reference sequence). The CDR3 loop reads CVSSIGWTSPDEQYF. In DNA form, the CDR3 reads TGTGTCAGTAGTATAGGATGGACTAGTCCGGACGAGCAGTACTTC. Complete variable domain (other parts from reference TRBV19 and TRBJ2-7): DGGITQSPKYLFRKEGQNVTLSCEQNLNHDAMYWYRQDPGQGLRLIYYSQIVNDFQKGDIAEGYSVSREKKESFPLTVTSAQKNPTAFYLCVSSIGWTSPDEQYFGPGTRLTVT.

This sequence joins TRBV28 and TRBJ2-7; 8 bases agree with TRBD2. The J segment lost 3 bases and the V segment lost 6 bases, leaving 10 bases of the junction unmatched. This CDR3 has 15 residues. The germline CDR1 and CDR2 sequences are MDHEN and SYDVKM. The CDR3 reads CASSQAASGYYEQYF. The CDR3 coding sequence is TGTGCCAGCAGCCAAGCCGCTAGCGGGTACTACGAGCAGTACTTC.